This T cell receptor beta chain was sequenced during a study of OX40 agonist ivuxolimab in advanced cancers. The repertoire was sequenced with immunoSEQ multiplex PCR; TCRdb's copy has only in-frame clones and lacks some. The repertoire holds about 35,000 clones, approximately 90% seen once, with around 20% in the top ten. The sample was CD4+ or CD8+ T cells sorted from blood, taken in a trial of the OX40 agonist ivuxolimab. The clonotype was recovered from an adult with an advanced solid tumor such as melanoma, head and neck, liver or kidney cancer.

The CDR3, as DNA: TGTGCCAGCAGCGTAGGTAGCAATGAGCAGTTCTTC. Its translation is CASSVGSNEQFF. The chain couples TRBV9 to TRBJ2-1, with D unresolved. The V end was cut by 0 bases, the J end by 6 bases, with 4 bases between. This CDR3 is built from 12 residues. Germline V lookup: CDR1 SGDLS, CDR2 YYNGEE.